The source of this TCR beta chain is a study of technical replicates of blood from a few donors. This CDR3 region has 19 residues. CDR1 is LNHDA, CDR2 SQIVND, per germline (reference sequence). With 6 bases clipped from V and 1 base from J, the junction kept 17 bases outside the gene matches. The assay was immunoSEQ multiplex PCR, and TCRdb's table has in-frame clones only and misses some. This table holds fewer than 85,000 clones, roughly 90% found once. The chain couples TRBV19 to TRBJ2-7, with 11 bases fitting TRBD1. Input material: PBMCs. This TCR came from a human donor in good health. Some clones in this sample may be carry-over from other donors' samples. Here the CDR3 DNA reads TGTGCCAGTAGCGTGGGCTGGTGGGACAGGGGGGAAAAATCCTACGAGCAGTACTTC. Translation gives CASSVGWWDRGEKSYEQYF.